Below, 32 T cell receptor beta chains from the same sample are listed, as sequenced in a study of vaccination and CD4 T cells after COVID-19. For these receptors, no antigen is known. Sequencing of the DNA from cultured CD4+ T cells was carried out with the Oncomine TCR Beta short-read assay. MiXCR, applied by TCRdb to the PCR reads, yields one record per CDR3 protein. The sample records about 10,000 distinct CDR3 sequences, about three fifths being singletons. The treatment denotes: approximately 9-day PBMC culture with coronavirus spike peptide pools or control peptides (ViraFEST assay). Sequenced: CD4+ T cells from blood, cultured in vitro. Source of these receptors: a human donor who had recovered from COVID-19.

The chain joins TRBV27 to TRBJ2-7; 7 bases align to TRBD1. Trimming removed 6 bases from V and 4 bases from J; junction bases left unmatched: 12. There are 15 residues in the CDR3. The germline gives CDR1 MNHEY, CDR2 SMNVEV (reference sequence). The CDR3 loop is CASRPLRQGSYEQYF. The CDR3 DNA reads as TGTGCCAGCAGACCCCTCCGACAGGGTAGTTACGAGCAGTACTTC.

The chain couples TRBV4-1 to TRBJ2-7; D is perhaps TRBD2 (5 bases). Germline CDR1 reads MGHRA; CDR2 reads YSYEKL. The CDR3 loop spans 15 amino acids. V was pared by 1 base and J by 8 bases, with 18 bases between. In DNA, the CDR3 is TGCGCCAGCAGCCAAGCTACGGGGTCCTTTTCACAGCAGTACTTC. The encoded protein is CASSQATGSFSQQYF.

This clonotype was found once. This chain connects TRBV20-1 to TRBJ2-4; 7 bases fit TRBD2. CDR3 length equals 16 residues. V lost 5 bases to trimming and J lost 8 bases; unmatched junction nucleotides: 18. CDR1 DFQATT and CDR2 SNEGSKA come from the germline V gene (reference sequence). This CDR3 is CSALKDGSGERDIQYF. CDR3 in DNA: TGCAGTGCTCTGAAGGATGGCAGCGGGGAAAGGGACATTCAGTACTTC.

The chain couples TRBV11-2 to TRBJ2-2, with TRBD1 matching over 8 bases. Germline assignment: CDR1 SGHAT and CDR2 FQNNGV. CDR3 length equals 17 residues. Losses at the gene ends were 0 bases for V and 0 bases for J; bases not matched to a gene: 3. The CDR3 nucleotides are TGTGCCAGCAGCTTAGATGTACAGGGGGCGAACACCGGGGAGCTGTTTTTT. It is translated as CASSLDVQGANTGELFF.

The J gene is TRBJ2-2, the V gene TRBV5-4, with a weak D call TRBD1 (5 bases). Per germline, CDR1 SGHNT and CDR2 YYREEE (reference sequence). The CDR3 runs to 15 residues. Between the trimmed V and J ends, which lost 2 bases and 2 bases, there was a span of 10 bases. The CDR3 coding sequence is TGTGCCAGCAGCTTCGGGCAGGGAAACACCGGGGAGCTGTTTTTT. It specifies CASSFGQGNTGELFF.

This clonotype came up once. The chain has TRBV7-3 and TRBJ2-2, with 13 bases lining up with TRBD2. CDR3 length equals 15 residues. The germline V gene encodes CDR1 SGHTA and CDR2 FQGTGA. With V trimmed by 4 bases and J by 5 bases, 1 base remained unmatched. The CDR3 protein is CASSSTSGGTGELFF. CDR3 sequence (DNA): TGTGCCAGCAGCTCGACTAGCGGGGGGACCGGGGAGCTGTTTTTT. The entire variable domain, with the rest obtained from reference TRBV7-3 and TRBJ2-2, is as follows: GAGVSQTPSNKVTEKGKYVELRCDPISGHTALYWYRQSLGQGPEFLIYFQGTGAADDSGLPNDRFFAVRPEGSVSTLKIQRTERGDSAVYLCASSSTSGGTGELFFGEGSRLTVL.

The chain employs TRBV20-1 and TRBJ1-1; TRBD1 is a possible D gene (6 bases). Between the trimmed V and J ends, which lost 6 bases and 9 bases, there was a span of 14 bases. CDR1 and CDR2 (germline): DFQATT, SNEGSKA (reference sequence). The CDR3 is 11 amino acids. The CDR3: CSAPGQLKAFF. The CDR3 DNA sequence: TGCAGTGCCCCAGGACAGCTAAAAGCTTTCTTT.

The rearrangement uses TRBV7-2 and TRBJ2-4; D uncertain. The V and J ends lost 2 bases and 9 bases respectively, with 14 bases between them. The CDR3 is 14 amino acids. Germline CDR1 reads SGHTA; CDR2 reads FQGNSA. CDR3 loop: CASSLRASWGIQYF. CDR3 in DNA: TGTGCCAGCAGCTTACGGGCCAGTTGGGGCATTCAGTACTTC.

This chain connects TRBV6-1 to TRBJ1-5, with D hard to call. The ends were cut back, 6 bases at V and 4 bases at J, with 7 bases in the middle. CDR1 and CDR2 (germline): MNHNS, SASEGT. The CDR3 has 12 amino acids. CDR3 region: CASRQTNQPQHF. Here the CDR3 DNA reads TGTGCCAGCAGACAGACTAATCAGCCCCAGCATTTT.

This chain links TRBV7-8 with TRBJ2-6; a weak D match, TRBD1 (6 bases). Trimming took 3 bases from V and 3 from J, leaving 12 bases between them. CDR1 is SGHVS and CDR2 is FQNEAQ in the germline V gene. The CDR3 is 16 amino acids. DNA for the CDR3: TGTGCCAGCAGCTTCGGGTCAGGGGTTGGGGCCAACGTCCTGACTTTC. Translation gives CASSFGSGVGANVLTF. The whole variable domain, filled in from reference TRBV7-8 and TRBJ2-6, reads GAGVSQSPRYKVAKRGQDVALRCDPISGHVSLFWYQQALGQGPEFLTYFQNEAQLDKSGLPSDRFFAERPEGSVSTLKIQRTQQEDSAVYLCASSFGSGVGANVLTFGAGSRLTVL.

This clonotype occurred a few times. The chain is built from TRBV19 and TRBJ1-2; possibly TRBD1 for D (5 bases). Trimming took 5 bases from V and 8 from J, leaving 21 bases between them. Germline V gene data show CDR1 as LNHDA and CDR2 as SQIVND (reference sequence). The CDR3 spans 15 residues. The CDR3, as DNA: TGTGCCAGTAGTCGAGTGGGACCGGCGATGGGGGGCTACACCTTC. Its translation: CASSRVGPAMGGYTF.

This chain connects TRBV20-1 to TRBJ1-2; TRBD1 matches 7 bases. Germline CDR1 reads DFQATT; CDR2 reads SNEGSKA (reference sequence). The ends lost 6 bases at V and 2 bases at J; junction bases unmatched: 6. The CDR3 length is 13 residues. The CDR3 spells CSALDRRNYGYTF. The CDR3 DNA reads as TGCAGTGCCCTGGACAGGCGGAACTATGGCTACACCTTC.

The rearrangement links TRBV11-3 to TRBJ2-2, with D perhaps being TRBD1 or TRBD2 (5 bases each). Deletions cut 7 bases from V and 1 base from J, with 22 bases between. Germline values: CDR1 SGHNT, CDR2 YENEEA. CDR3 length: 18 residues. For the CDR3, the DNA is TGTGCCAGCAAAGGGACCGACAGACCCAAAAAGAACACCGGGGAGCTGTTTTTT. Translating gives CASKGTDRPKKNTGELFF. Filled out from reference TRBV11-3 and TRBJ2-2, the complete variable domain reads EAGVVQSPRYKIIEKKQPVAFWCNPISGHNTLYWYLQNLGQGPELLIRYENEEAVDDSQLPKDRFSAERLKGVDSTLKIQPAELGDSAVYLCASKGTDRPKKNTGELFFGEGSRLTVL.

The table lists this clonotype with a few counts. The rearrangement joins TRBV20-1 to TRBJ2-3; 8 bases map to TRBD2. The CDR3 contains 14 residues. Germline V gene lookup returns CDR1 DFQATT and CDR2 SNEGSKA (reference sequence). V was clipped by 0 bases and J by 4 bases; unmatched bases: 3. CDR3 residues: CSARDAGGPDTQYF. CDR3 nucleotides: TGCAGTGCTAGAGATGCGGGAGGACCAGATACGCAGTATTTT.

The chain uses TRBV7-2 and TRBJ2-7, with D uncertain. The CDR3 sequence is 12 residues long. V was clipped by 3 bases and J by 2 bases, with 5 bases between them. Germline CDR1 SGHTA, CDR2 FQGNSA. The CDR3 sequence is CASSFSTYEQYF. CDR3 in DNA: TGTGCCAGCAGCTTCAGTACCTACGAGCAGTACTTC.

This rearrangement joins TRBV30 to TRBJ1-6, with 10 bases aligning to TRBD1. This CDR3 is 16 amino acids long. The V and J ends lost 2 bases and 9 bases, in that order; junction bases with no gene match: 10. CDR1 GTSNPN and CDR2 SVGIG come from the germline V gene (reference sequence). DNA for the CDR3: TGTGCCTGGAGTCCGGACAGGGGGATAAATAGTTCACCCCTCCACTTT. It encodes CAWSPDRGINSSPLHF.

This clonotype turned up a few times. The chain combines TRBV20-1 with TRBJ2-5; TRBD1 matches at 9 bases. J was trimmed by 5 bases and V by 5 bases; bases with no gene match: 12. The CDR3 is made up of 15 amino acids. The germline gives CDR1 DFQATT, CDR2 SNEGSKA (reference sequence). The CDR3 is CSAYVPGQGSETQYF. CDR3 DNA sequence: TGCAGTGCTTACGTCCCGGGACAGGGATCGGAGACCCAGTACTTC.

The V call is TRBV7-2, the J call TRBJ1-2, with unresolved D. Germline assignment: CDR1 SGHTA and CDR2 FQGNSA. The CDR3 extends over 11 amino acids. V gave up 6 bases and J gave up 2 bases, with 4 bases separating them. The CDR3 DNA is TGTGCCAGCAGTGAGAACTATGGCTACACCTTC. This encodes CASSENYGYTF. Based on the CDR3 plus reference TRBV7-2 and TRBJ1-2, the full variable domain is GAGVSQSPSNKVTEKGKDVELRCDPISGHTALYWYRQSLGQGLEFLIYFQGNSAPDKSGLPSDRFSAERTGGSVSTLTIQRTQQEDSAVYLCASSENYGYTFGSGTRLTVV.

The chain joins TRBV6-1 to TRBJ1-1, with D unclear. Trimming pared 8 bases from V and 4 bases from J, leaving 17 bases between. Germline lookup yields CDR1 MNHNS and CDR2 SASEGT. This CDR3 is built from 14 residues. CDR3 sequence (DNA): TGTGCCAGCGCTTCTCGAGCGGGCGGCACTGAAGCTTTCTTT. Encoded protein: CASASRAGGTEAFF.

This clonotype was seen more than once but under ten times. CDR3: CASRDPNGETQYF. CDR3 coding DNA: TGTGCCAGCAGAGACCCGAACGGAGAGACCCAGTACTTC. The chain carries TRBV7-9 and TRBJ2-5; no clear D. The V gene's germline CDR1 is SEHNR and CDR2 FQNEAQ (reference sequence). The CDR3 length is 13 residues. Trimming took 6 bases from V and 4 from J, leaving 12 bases between them.

The rearrangement uses TRBV6-2 or TRBV6-3 and TRBJ1-2; D remains ambiguous. The V and J ends lost 0 bases and 4 bases respectively, with 6 bases between them. Per germline, CDR1 MNHEY and CDR2 SVGEGT. This CDR3 region has 13 residues. The CDR3 nucleotides read TGTGCCAGCAGTTACTCGTGGTCCTATGGCTACACCTTC. This encodes CASSYSWSYGYTF.

This clonotype is termed medium-sized. This sequence joins TRBV6-2 or TRBV6-3 and TRBJ1-4, with D tentatively TRBD1 (6 bases). Trimming pared 6 bases from V and 8 bases from J, leaving 19 bases between. Per the germline V gene, CDR1 is MNHEY and CDR2 is SVGEGT. The CDR3 loop spans 15 amino acids. The CDR3 DNA reads TGTGCCAGCAGCCCCCCGGGACACCAAGTGGAAAAACTGTTTTTT. This sequence encodes CASSPPGHQVEKLFF.

The CDR3 coding sequence is TGTGCCATCAGTGAGGGAGGGAGGACTGAAGCTTTCTTT. Protein product: CAISEGGRTEAFF. This chain joins TRBV10-3 and TRBJ1-1; D is ambiguous. The germline V gene has CDR1 ENHRY and CDR2 SYGVKD. V was cut by 2 bases and J by 5 bases, with 9 bases left in between. The CDR3 sequence is 13 residues long.

This chain connects TRBV12-3 or TRBV12-4 to TRBJ1-1; unclear D gene. The V gene lost 1 base and the J gene lost 1 base, with 4 bases spanning the gap. This CDR3 region has 13 residues. CDR3 region: CASSLVRNTEAFF. The CDR3 DNA reads TGTGCCAGCAGTTTAGTGCGGAACACTGAAGCTTTCTTT.

This clonotype was counted only a few times. J is TRBJ2-1 and V is TRBV24-1; 7 nucleotides match TRBD1. V gave up 4 bases and J gave up 8 bases; unmatched junction bases: 10. Germline loops: CDR1 KGHDR, CDR2 SFDVKD. There are 15 residues in the CDR3. The CDR3 reads CATSDSGTEDYEQFF. CDR3 sequence (DNA): TGTGCCACCAGTGACTCCGGGACAGAAGATTATGAGCAGTTCTTC.

The chain links TRBV7-2 to TRBJ1-1; TRBD1 is a possible D gene (6 bases). The CDR3 is made up of 15 amino acids. Germline CDR1 SGHTA, CDR2 FQGNSA. Trimming pared 1 base from V and 2 bases from J, leaving 11 bases between. The CDR3 spells CASSLDRAYNTEAFF. CDR3 bases: TGTGCCAGCAGCTTAGACAGGGCCTATAACACTGAAGCTTTCTTT. Full variable domain (remainder filled in from reference TRBV7-2 and TRBJ1-1): GAGVSQSPSNKVTEKGKDVELRCDPISGHTALYWYRQSLGQGLEFLIYFQGNSAPDKSGLPSDRFSAERTGGSVSTLTIQRTQQEDSAVYLCASSLDRAYNTEAFFGQGTRLTVV.

The chain couples TRBV5-4 to TRBJ2-2; tentatively, D is TRBD2 (6 bases). The V and J ends lost 0 bases and 7 bases respectively, with 16 bases between them. The germline CDR1 and CDR2 sequences are SGHNT and YYREEE (reference sequence). CDR3 length: 16 amino acids. Written as DNA, the CDR3 is TGTGCCAGCAGCTTGGCCGGGGGTCAAAAGGGCGGGGAGCTGTTTTTT. Protein: CASSLAGGQKGGELFF.

The chain carries TRBV5-4 and TRBJ2-7; 9 nucleotides align to TRBD1. Germline CDR1 is SGHNT and CDR2 is YYREEE (reference sequence). The CDR3 has 15 amino acids. Trimming took 4 bases from V and 2 from J; bases not matched to a gene: 7. CDR3 protein: CASSVRDREAYEQYF. In DNA form, the CDR3 reads TGTGCCAGCAGCGTCCGGGACAGGGAAGCCTACGAGCAGTACTTC.

The genes are TRBV5-1 and TRBJ2-1, with TRBD2 matching 10 bases. CDR3 size: 15 residues. V was clipped by 3 bases and J by 6 bases; unmatched bases: 6. Germline V gene data show CDR1 as SGHRS and CDR2 as YFSETQ. The CDR3 sequence: CASSSPGLASNEQFF. CDR3 bases: TGCGCCAGCAGCTCTCCGGGACTAGCGTCCAATGAGCAGTTCTTC.

The chain couples TRBV28 to TRBJ2-7; 8 bases agree with TRBD1. Germline CDR1 MDHEN, CDR2 SYDVKM. Unmatched junction bases numbered 9, after V lost 6 bases and J lost 2 bases. This CDR3 is built from 15 residues. The chain's CDR3 is CASSTPGQVPYEQYF. The CDR3 DNA sequence: TGTGCCAGCAGCACTCCGGGACAGGTCCCCTACGAGCAGTACTTC.

The rearrangement joins TRBV5-1 to TRBJ1-5; D gene unclear. V dropped 4 bases and J dropped 9 bases, with 14 bases sitting between them. Germline lookup yields CDR1 SGHRS and CDR2 YFSETQ. This CDR3 has 13 amino acids. The CDR3 protein is CASSQSPLGPQHF. As DNA, the CDR3 is TGCGCCAGCAGCCAATCCCCACTGGGGCCCCAGCATTTT.

This clonotype has just a few counts. This sequence joins TRBV7-2 and TRBJ2-3; a weak D match, TRBD2 (5 bases). CDR3 length equals 15 residues. The germline V gene has CDR1 SGHTA and CDR2 FQGNSA. The V gene lost 1 base and the J gene lost 0 bases, with 8 bases spanning the gap. The CDR3 spells CASSLERVSTDTQYF. The DNA for the CDR3 is TGTGCCAGCAGCTTAGAGAGGGTTAGCACAGATACGCAGTATTTT.